The 26 T cell receptor beta chains presented below share a single source sample, sequenced in a study of Graves' ophthalmopathy and Graves' hyperthyroidism. From RNA, the CDR3 regions of TCR beta chains were amplified and sequenced. RT-PCR in the first round used HTBI primers; a second-round multiplex PCR followed. One entry per CDR3 protein, called by TCRdb with MiXCR from the multiplex PCR reads. The table shows about 640,000 distinct CDR3 sequences, with about two fifths occurring only once. The sequenced sample was peripheral blood. The receptors shown here come from an adult man with Graves' ophthalmopathy.

The gene calls are TRBV5-1 and TRBJ1-2; 9 nucleotides line up with TRBD1. Germline lookup yields CDR1 SGHRS and CDR2 YFSETQ. The CDR3 covers 15 residues. V shed 4 bases, J shed 6 bases, and the junction held 10 bases outside the gene matches. In DNA form, the CDR3 reads TGCGCCAGCAGCACGAGGGACAGGGCCAAAAATGGCTACACCTTC. Protein sequence: CASSTRDRAKNGYTF.

V gene TRBV7-2 combines with J gene TRBJ1-2; 9 bases are shared with TRBD1. V shed 2 bases and J 2 bases; nucleotides not matched to a gene: 6. The CDR3 consists of 16 residues. Germline CDR1 reads SGHTA; CDR2 reads FQGNSA. CDR3 nucleotide sequence: TGTGCCAGCAGCTTAACGGGACAGGGAAGCAACTATGGCTACACCTTC. Amino acid sequence: CASSLTGQGSNYGYTF.

This chain links TRBV11-1 with TRBJ2-2; 8 positions agree with TRBD2. This CDR3 contains 14 residues. Germline CDR1 and CDR2: SGHAT and FQDESV (reference sequence). Losses at the gene ends were 5 bases for V and 4 bases for J; bases not matched to a gene: 3. The CDR3 here is CASSVTSGTGELFF. The CDR3 nucleotides read TGTGCCAGCAGCGTTACTAGCGGCACCGGGGAGCTGTTTTTT.

This clonotype showed up just once. The V and J genes are TRBV29-1 and TRBJ2-7; D is perhaps TRBD1 or TRBD2 (5 bases each). Germline V lookup: CDR1 SQVTM, CDR2 ANQGSEA. Trimming cost V 4 bases and J 2 bases, with 15 bases left between them. The CDR3 sequence is 14 residues long. CDR3 bases: TGCAGCGTTGTTGTTGGGGACGGAGCCTACGAGCAGTACTTC. Amino acids: CSVVVGDGAYEQYF.

The chain recombines TRBV19 with TRBJ2-6, with D possibly TRBD1 on 6 matching bases. CDR3 length equals 15 residues. Germline V CDR1 and CDR2: LNHDA, SQIVND (reference sequence). V was clipped by 7 bases and J by 0 bases, with 10 bases between them. Here the CDR3 reads CASKGHSSGANVLTF. The CDR3 DNA sequence: TGTGCCAGTAAGGGACACAGCTCTGGGGCCAACGTCCTGACTTTC.

This chain uses TRBV15 with TRBJ1-4, with D uncertain. V lost 3 bases and J lost 9, with 8 bases in between. From germline, CDR1 is LNHNV and CDR2 YYDKDF (reference sequence). CDR3 length: 12 residues. The CDR3 sequence is CATSRTGKKLFF. Written as DNA, the CDR3 is TGTGCCACCAGCAGGACCGGGAAAAAACTGTTTTTT.

The V call is TRBV10-3, the J call TRBJ1-5; the D gene is possibly TRBD1 (5 bases). CDR3 length equals 13 residues. Deletions cut 4 bases from V and 6 bases from J, with 10 bases between. Germline lookup yields CDR1 ENHRY and CDR2 SYGVKD. CDR3 sequence reads: CAISGGEGQPQHF. DNA of the CDR3: TGTGCCATCAGTGGAGGGGAGGGTCAGCCCCAGCATTTT.

The chain joins TRBV29-1 to TRBJ2-5; D is possibly TRBD1 (6 bases). V lost 5 bases and J lost 13, with 8 bases in between. Germline loops: CDR1 SQVTM, CDR2 ANQGSEA. This CDR3 has 8 residues. The CDR3 DNA reads TGCAGCGTTTGGGACACGTACTTC. This translates into CSVWDTYF. Based on the CDR3 plus reference TRBV29-1 and TRBJ2-5, the full variable domain is SAVISQKPSRDICQRGTSLTIQCQVDSQVTMMFWYRQQPGQSLTLIATANQGSEATYESGFVIDKFPISRPNLTFSTLTVSNMSPEDSSIYLCSVWDTYFGPGTRLLVL.

At least ten counts were recorded for this clonotype. The chain links TRBV29-1 to TRBJ1-1, with D perhaps matching TRBD1 (5 bases). Trimming removed 3 bases at V and 1 base at J, with 12 bases between. The CDR3 has 14 amino acids. Germline V lookup: CDR1 SQVTM, CDR2 ANQGSEA. DNA of the CDR3: TGCAGCGTTGAGTATGGGGGACCGAACACTGAAGCTTTCTTT. Amino acid sequence: CSVEYGGPNTEAFF.

This sequence joins TRBV4-3 and TRBJ2-5; 7 nucleotides match TRBD1. This CDR3 comprises 16 residues. The V gene end was trimmed by 4 bases and the J gene end by 2 bases; junction bases not matched to a gene: 10. CDR1 LGHNA and CDR2 YSLEER come from the germline V gene. CDR3 residues: CASSLDWGTAQETQYF. The CDR3 coding sequence is TGCGCCAGCAGCCTCGATTGGGGGACAGCTCAAGAGACCCAGTACTTC.

This clonotype has a single count. The chain couples TRBV2 to TRBJ1-4; the match to TRBD1 covers 7 bases. Trimming removed 11 bases from V and 7 bases from J; junction bases left unmatched: 10. CDR1 and CDR2 from the germline V gene are SNHLY and FYNNEI. The CDR3 length is 13 residues. This CDR3 reads CAGIQGRSEKLFF. CDR3 nucleotides: TGTGCCGGTATACAGGGGAGGAGTGAAAAACTGTTTTTT.

A note on this clonotype: One junction end disagrees with the germline gene, perhaps due to a read error. V and J are TRBV27 and TRBJ1-1; 9 bases line up with TRBD1. From germline, CDR1 is MNHEY and CDR2 SMNVEV (reference sequence). The CDR3 loop spans 16 amino acids. The CDR3 sequence: CASSTIEQGASTGAFF. The CDR3 DNA reads as TGTGCCAGCAGTACCATCGAACAGGGGGCGAGTACTGGAGCTTTCTTT.

The V call is TRBV29-1, the J call TRBJ2-5; D is perhaps TRBD2 (5 bases). CDR3 length: 11 residues. In germline, CDR1 is SQVTM, CDR2 ANQGSEA. The V and J ends lost 8 bases and 5 bases respectively, with 12 bases between them. The CDR3: CSLRGGETQYF. The CDR3, as DNA: TGCAGCTTACGGGGTGGGGAGACCCAGTACTTC. The full variable domain, rest sourced from reference TRBV29-1 and TRBJ2-5, is SAVISQKPSRDICQRGTSLTIQCQVDSQVTMMFWYRQQPGQSLTLIATANQGSEATYESGFVIDKFPISRPNLTFSTLTVSNMSPEDSSIYLCSLRGGETQYFGPGTRLLVL.

The gene calls are TRBV7-9 and TRBJ1-6, with 7 bases that match TRBD1. Germline loops: CDR1 SEHNR, CDR2 FQNEAQ (reference sequence). The ends lost 5 bases at V and 9 bases at J; junction bases unmatched: 16. The CDR3 has 17 amino acids. The CDR3 loop is CASSLRQGTGPRSPLHF. The DNA of the CDR3 is TGTGCCAGCAGCCTAAGACAGGGCACAGGGCCTCGTTCACCCCTCCACTTT.

This clonotype has a single count. The chain links TRBV25-1 to TRBJ1-4; 8 bases agree with TRBD1. This CDR3 spans 14 amino acids. The junction had 13 bases not matched to a gene; V was cut back by 6 bases and J by 13 bases. Germline V CDR1 and CDR2: MGHDK, SYGVNS. CDR3 in amino acids: CASSPRDRKSRLFF. The CDR3 coding sequence is TGTGCCAGCAGCCCCCGGGACAGGAAGTCTCGACTGTTTTTT.

This clonotype showed up many times. The chain carries TRBV6-6 and TRBJ1-2, with D unclear. The V end lost 2 bases, the J end lost 4 bases, and 5 bases lay between the germline ends. The CDR3 is 12 amino acids. Germline CDR1 is MNHNY and CDR2 is SVGAGI (reference sequence). Here the CDR3 DNA reads TGTGCCAGCAGTTACAACCTCTATGGCTACACCTTC. Translating it yields CASSYNLYGYTF.

The chain joins TRBV25-1 to TRBJ2-5, with TRBD1 matching over 9 bases. The J segment lost 4 bases and the V segment lost 4 bases, leaving 4 bases of the junction unmatched. The germline V gene has CDR1 MGHDK and CDR2 SYGVNS. The CDR3 extends over 14 amino acids. This CDR3 is CASSAGQGRETQYF. The CDR3 bases are TGTGCCAGCAGTGCCGGACAGGGGAGAGAGACCCAGTACTTC.

This rearrangement joins TRBV10-3 to TRBJ2-5; D might be TRBD1 (5 bases). V gave up 2 bases and J gave up 4 bases, with 11 bases separating them. The germline V gene encodes CDR1 ENHRY and CDR2 SYGVKD. The CDR3 extends over 14 amino acids. The CDR3 protein is CAISELPQGETQYF. The CDR3 DNA reads as TGTGCCATCAGTGAGCTTCCTCAGGGAGAGACCCAGTACTTC.

V and J are TRBV7-2 and TRBJ1-1; D might be TRBD1 (5 bases). Trimming removed 6 bases from V and 6 bases from J, with 14 bases in between. The CDR3 has 13 residues. Per the germline V gene, CDR1 is SGHTA and CDR2 is FQGNSA. The CDR3 loop reads CASRPGRWSEAFF. Here the CDR3 DNA reads TGTGCCAGCAGGCCGGGACGGTGGTCTGAAGCTTTCTTT.

This clonotype was counted once. This may arise from a read error, as a much more abundant clone is one base away. V and J are TRBV4-1 and TRBJ1-2; D unresolved. Germline V CDR1 and CDR2: MGHRA, YSYEKL. CDR3 length: 13 residues. Trimming removed 6 bases from V and 4 bases from J, with 12 bases in between. In DNA, the CDR3 is TGCGCCAGCAGGCGGGAGGCTGGCTATGGCTACACCTTC. It specifies CASRREAGYGYTF.

About this clonotype: A much larger clone differs from this one at a single base, so this may be a read error. This rearrangement joins TRBV2 to TRBJ1-1; weak D call: TRBD1 (5 bases). This CDR3 is 15 amino acids long. Germline CDR1 and CDR2: SNHLY and FYNNEI. As DNA, the CDR3 is TGTGCCAGCAGTGAGTGGGGGTCGGGGAACTCTGAAGCTTTCTTT. Translation: CASSEWGSGNSEAFF.

Many counts were recorded for this clonotype. The gene calls are TRBV19 and TRBJ2-7; D gene unclear. CDR1 is LNHDA, CDR2 SQIVND, per germline (reference sequence). Trimming took 6 bases from V and 2 from J, leaving 11 bases between them. This CDR3 is 13 amino acids long. DNA for the CDR3: TGTGCCAGTAGAGTTTCGGGCACCTACGAGCAGTACTTC. This gives the protein CASRVSGTYEQYF.

This clonotype was seen a few times. The gene calls are TRBV15 and TRBJ2-7, with D hard to call. The V end lost 3 bases, the J end lost 0 bases, and 9 bases lay between the germline ends. The V gene's germline CDR1 is LNHNV and CDR2 YYDKDF (reference sequence). CDR3 length: 14 amino acids. The CDR3 coding sequence is TGTGCCACCAGCAGGACGGTGAGCTCCTACGAGCAGTACTTC. Translation: CATSRTVSSYEQYF.

To note about this clonotype: This may be a read error, as it is one base from a much larger clone. V gene TRBV11-1 combines with J gene TRBJ1-4, with D unresolved. This CDR3 region has 13 residues. Germline V gene lookup returns CDR1 SGHAT and CDR2 FQDESV (reference sequence). V lost 5 bases and J lost 4, with 8 bases in between. Written as DNA, the CDR3 is TGTGCCAGCAGCGGACCAGGTAATGAAAAACTGTTTTTT. Amino acids: CASSGPGNEKLFF.

DNA for the CDR3: TGTGCCTGGAGCGAGGGTCCGTTGGCTCAGCCCCAGCATTTT. Translation: CAWSEGPLAQPQHF. This sequence joins TRBV7-2 and TRBJ1-5, with D unclear. The CDR3 consists of 14 residues. Germline V gene lookup returns CDR1 SGHTA and CDR2 FQGNSA. The V and J ends lost 11 bases and 6 bases respectively, with 20 bases between them.

The chain has TRBV2 and TRBJ2-1; D is uncertain. V was clipped by 3 bases and J by 7 bases, with 13 bases between them. This CDR3 spans 14 amino acids. CDR1 and CDR2 (germline): SNHLY, FYNNEI. CDR3 sequence (DNA): TGTGCCAGCAGTGAGGCGTATTCGGAGAATGAGCAGTTCTTC. Translated, it gives CASSEAYSENEQFF.